This TCR beta chain was obtained from a study of T cells in Graves' hyperthyroidism and ophthalmopathy. Study-level information: Pretreatment peripheral blood was obtained at initial diagnosis.

The V end was cut by 7 bases, the J end by 2 bases, with 18 bases between. CDR1 and CDR2 (germline): SGHDN, FVKESK. This CDR3 has 16 residues. Researchers barred patients who had uncontrolled infection, other autoimmune disease, pregnancy or lactation. The blood specimen was taken at initial hyperthyroidism diagnosis, before any ophthalmopathy symptoms. The PBMCs had their origin in roughly 10 ml of fresh peripheral blood. Regions amplified from RNA transcripts were the TCR beta CDR3 regions. The TCR CDR3 was amplified in a first-round RT-PCR using the HTBI primer set. TCRdb reprocessed the multiplex PCR reads with MiXCR, giving one entry per CDR3 protein. The table shows almost 600,000 distinct CDR3 sequences, with about 14% occurring only once.

The chain is built from TRBV14 and TRBJ2-1; D gene unclear. The source of this sequence is a woman in her 30s with Graves' hyperthyroidism that later progressed to Graves' ophthalmopathy. Source material: blood. CDR3 loop: CASTPLSAGPYNEQFF. In DNA form, the CDR3 reads TGTGCCAGCACCCCTCTATCGGCTGGCCCCTACAATGAGCAGTTCTTC.